This T cell receptor (beta chain) was captured by sequencing in a study of shared clonotypes between healthy human individuals (dated by TCRdb to 2018 to 2021). The study in broad terms: Two women and three men aged 18 to 49 years were included in the cohort. Each donor's leukapheresis produced roughly between roughly 0.85 and 9.5 billion PBMCs. To increase sequencing depth and limit assay-specific biases, different laboratories used diverse techniques to prepare libraries and sequence TCR repertoires. To estimate repertoire size and how much clonotypes are shared between individuals, the study performed deep sequencing of blood TCR repertoires from about five healthy adults. For each donor, CD4 naive and CD4 memory were each run on three plates, CD8 naive on two plates, and CD8 memory on one plate. The paper's findings and limits, for the study overall: Higher generation probabilities were observed for clonotypes shared by all four sorted-subset donors than for non-shared clonotypes. Sampling was limited to blood, and TCR repertoires in tissue likely differ from TCR repertoires in blood. Naive subsets generally had larger estimated clonotype richness than memory subsets did. The small number of donors limited the genetic and exposure-history diversity represented. Pairwise subsampling led to the expectation that sequencing depth would affect the degree of clonotype sharing among donors. Sharing across a few donors was observed for 4.5% to 6.5% of naive CD4, under 4% of naive CD8, 2% to 2.5% of memory CD4, and about 0.4% of memory CD8 clonotypes. Incomplete sequencing was indicated by rarefaction of sorted-subset datasets, despite the large sequencing depth.

The donors were healthy, HIV-negative adults with no recently reported acute infections or vaccinations. All donors were Caucasian adults living in Nashville, Tennessee, USA. CD4+ T cells were enriched through magnetic negative selection, after which naive cells were positively selected on CD45RA and the remaining negative fraction served as the memory subset. Blood was obtained by leukapheresis, after which PBMCs were separated by Ficoll-Histopaque density gradient centrifugation and cryopreserved in liquid nitrogen vapor phase. Analytical flow cytometry was used to check the purity and quantity of each magnetically sorted T cell population. Genomic DNA was isolated from every sorted fraction and measured by UV absorbance on a Nanodrop 2000c. V is pared back by 4 bases and J by 3 bases, with 16 bases lying between the germline termini. The CDR3, cysteine through phenylalanine, is 15 amino acids long. Of the read, only the CDR3 DNA is kept; its 45 bases are in frame from base 1. As encoded in the germline V gene, CDR1 is KGHSY while CDR2 is FQNENV.

A remark on this clone: Its antigen has not been determined. No base quality information exists; no much larger clone differs at one position.

TCR CDR3 regions were amplified from genomic DNA by multiplex PCR using the deep immunoSEQ assay. Genomic DNA extracted from each cell subset was distributed evenly over all wells of several immunoSEQ 96-well plates, and each plate served as one replicate. For sorted subsets, 150 to 200 ng genomic DNA, equal to 30,000 to 35,000 T cell genomes, was loaded into each replicate PCR. Purified libraries were quantified with a Qubit 3.0 fluorometer, sized on a Bioanalyzer 2100, and re-quantified with the KAPA Library Quantification kit. A separate single-read 150-cycle Illumina NextSeq 550 flow cell was used to sequence each immunoSEQ 96-well plate. As for the original processing: Because only junctional sequences without quality scores were contained in the immunoSEQ output, filtering matching that applied to full-length reads could not be performed. Sequences were annotated with PyIR, a Python wrapper for IgBLAST v1.9, and V/J genes and CDR3 were assigned using IMGT germline references. Reads with weak V/J assignments (E-value above 1e-6), missing CDR3, stop codons, out-of-frame junctions, or ambiguous translated residues were removed. V3J clonotypes were defined by identical inferred V gene, J gene, and CDR3 amino acid sequence. Percentage overlap between repertoires was computed as shared unique clonotypes divided by the size of the smaller repertoire. Repertoire richness was assessed with RTK rarefaction, the Chao1 estimator, and Recon v2.1 estimates of unobserved clonotypes. Generation probabilities were computed with OLGA for all TCRbeta clonotypes obtained by the gDNA method from several donors. What TCRdb holds here is the immuneACCESS table cut down to in-frame rearrangements. Part of the clones is not present; checked against another copy, under half of the missing clones reflect an unresolved V gene, and the others are unexplained. For V, J and clone size, that table is used; D and trimming come from the DNA. The sample table holds about 2.4 million clones, of which approximately 94% were seen once. More than 0.12% of the sample is taken by the ten largest.

This receptor was taken from a man between 18 and 29 years old in good health. This receptor chain uses TRBV16 and TRBJ2-7; the best D guess is TRBD1, with 6 bases matching. Input material: naive CD4+ T cells sorted from blood. The cell subset or site label, read with the paper, signifies: CD45RA+ positively selected. The bases read TGTGCCAGCAGCCCTTCAGGGGACCACTACTACGAGCAGTACTTC. This is translated as CASSPSGDHYYEQYF.